These 24 T cell receptor beta chains originate from one sample sequenced in a study of blood T cell repertoires in COVID-19 (dated by TCRdb to about 2020). Library method: the immunoSEQ multiplex PCR assay. This is the immuneACCESS table as TCRdb keeps it, with only in-frame sequences that have V and J called. A part of the clones is gone; compared with another copy, unresolved V genes explain less than half, and the rest is unexplained. The sample records about 250,000 clones, 88% of which are singletons. In total, the top ten clones hold under 8% of the sample. Sample: peripheral blood. Receptor source: a woman in her twenties or thirties with COVID-19, enrolled during active disease.

The chain couples TRBV7-2 to TRBJ2-2; TRBD1 matches at 12 bases. V was pared by 4 bases and J by 4 bases, with 4 bases of the junction left unmatched. The germline gives CDR1 SGHTA, CDR2 FQGNSA. CDR3 length: 16 amino acids. CDR3 nucleotide sequence: TGTGCCAGCAGCTGGGGACAGGGGGCTCTCACCGGGGAGCTGTTTTTT. Amino acid sequence: CASSWGQGALTGELFF.

The V call is TRBV6-5, the J call TRBJ2-1; 7 bases agree with TRBD2. Germline V gene sequence: CDR1 MNHEY, CDR2 SVGAGI. CDR3 length: 14 amino acids. V was clipped by 10 bases and J by 1 base; unmatched bases: 7. The CDR3 bases are TGTGCCACTAGAAACGGGGGGTCCTACAATGAGCAGTTCTTC. It translates to CATRNGGSYNEQFF.

This sequence joins TRBV5-4 and TRBJ1-2; 7 bases are shared with TRBD1. This CDR3 is built from 16 residues. Trimming cost V 0 bases and J 3 bases; bases outside gene matches: 8. Germline CDR1 and CDR2: SGHNT and YYREEE (reference sequence). In nucleotides, the CDR3 is TGTGCCAGCAGCTTGGTCGACAGGGCTCCGTACTATGGCTACACCTTC. It yields the protein CASSLVDRAPYYGYTF.

The chain couples TRBV7-2 to TRBJ2-1; D is possibly TRBD1 (6 bases). This CDR3 has 17 residues. From germline, CDR1 is SGHTA and CDR2 FQGNSA. Between the trimmed V and J ends, which lost 6 bases and 3 bases, there was a span of 21 bases. The CDR3 region is CASRRGIGRGNYNEQFF. Written as DNA, the CDR3 is TGTGCCAGCAGGCGAGGGATTGGCAGGGGAAACTACAATGAGCAGTTCTTC.

The genes are TRBV19 and TRBJ1-1; 8 positions agree with TRBD1. Per germline, CDR1 LNHDA and CDR2 SQIVND (reference sequence). The CDR3 spans 17 residues. Trimming removed 3 bases from V and 1 base from J; junction bases left unmatched: 10. The DNA of the CDR3 is TGTGCCAGTAGTATCAGCCCCCGACAGGGGCCGAACACTGAAGCTTTCTTT. Its protein product is CASSISPRQGPNTEAFF.

The chain carries TRBV10-2 and TRBJ1-6, with no clear D. Trimming cost V 4 bases and J 0 bases, with 13 bases left between them. The CDR3 has 17 amino acids. Per germline, CDR1 WSHSY and CDR2 SAAADI. DNA of the CDR3: TGCGCCAGCAGTGTCTCAGGTCCGAGCTCCTATAATTCACCCCTCCACTTT. It specifies CASSVSGPSSYNSPLHF.

This clone was seen just once. V is TRBV6-5 and J is TRBJ1-2; TRBD1 matches 7 bases. V shed 0 bases and J 5 bases; nucleotides not matched to a gene: 3. CDR3 length: 14 amino acids. CDR1 MNHEY and CDR2 SVGAGI come from the germline V gene. The CDR3 DNA sequence: TGTGCCAGCAGTTACTCGGGACAGCTGTATGGCTACACCTTC. Its protein is CASSYSGQLYGYTF.

The CDR3 spells CAISVAGNNEQFF. The CDR3 nucleotides are TGTGCCATCAGCGTAGCGGGTAACAATGAGCAGTTCTTC. The chain joins TRBV10-3 to TRBJ2-1; TRBD2 agrees at 7 bases. Germline V gives CDR1 ENHRY, CDR2 SYGVKD. V trimming: 6 bases; J trimming: 5 bases; junction bases outside the gene matches: 4. This CDR3 has 13 amino acids.

The CDR3 loop reads CASRMRGGVGVNEQFF. CDR3 nucleotide sequence: TGTGCCAGCAGGATGCGGGGAGGGGTCGGAGTCAATGAGCAGTTCTTC. The chain links TRBV7-2 to TRBJ2-1, with TRBD2 matching 7 bases. The germline CDR1 and CDR2 sequences are SGHTA and FQGNSA. The CDR3 is 16 residues long. V was clipped by 6 bases and J by 6 bases; unmatched bases: 14.

This CDR3 reads CASSSRDTYGYTF. As DNA, the CDR3 is TGTGCCAGTAGTTCCCGGGACACCTATGGCTACACCTTC. The chain couples TRBV19 to TRBJ1-2; TRBD1 might be the D (6 bases). This CDR3 is built from 13 residues. Trimming pared 5 bases from V and 4 bases from J, leaving 11 bases between. Germline lookup yields CDR1 LNHDA and CDR2 SQIVND (reference sequence). The complete variable domain, with remaining parts taken from reference TRBV19 and TRBJ1-2, reads DGGITQSPKYLFRKEGQNVTLSCEQNLNHDAMYWYRQDPGQGLRLIYYSQIVNDFQKGDIAEGYSVSREKKESFPLTVTSAQKNPTAFYLCASSSRDTYGYTFGSGTRLTVV.

The chain has TRBV5-8 and TRBJ2-1; D ambiguous. The germline V and J ends were trimmed by 0 bases and 0 bases, with 7 bases remaining between them. Germline V gene sequence: CDR1 SGHTS, CDR2 YDEGEE. The CDR3 is 15 residues long. The CDR3 DNA reads as TGTGCCAGCAGCTTGGGTGCTAGCTCCTACAATGAGCAGTTCTTC. It yields the protein CASSLGASSYNEQFF.

The chain uses TRBV10-3 and TRBJ1-1; maybe TRBD1 (5 bases). There are 12 residues in the CDR3. V was trimmed by 2 bases and J by 7 bases, leaving 8 bases between them. Germline values: CDR1 ENHRY, CDR2 SYGVKD. CDR3 in amino acids: CAISEQGGEAFF. The CDR3 DNA follows: TGTGCCATCAGTGAGCAGGGTGGTGAAGCTTTCTTT.

The chain uses TRBV11-2 and TRBJ2-7; D not resolved. CDR3 length: 14 residues. Per germline, CDR1 SGHAT and CDR2 FQNNGV. With 5 bases removed from V and 4 bases from J, the gap between germline ends came to 15 bases. CDR3 nucleotides: TGTGCCAGCAGCCCCATCGCAGGAACTTACGAGCAGTACTTC. It yields the protein CASSPIAGTYEQYF.

V is TRBV2 and J is TRBJ2-3; 8 bases are shared with TRBD2. The CDR3 length is 14 residues. The trim removed 5 bases at V and 1 base at J, leaving 2 bases unmatched. From germline, CDR1 is SNHLY and CDR2 FYNNEI. This CDR3 is CASSSLAGTDTQYF. The CDR3 bases are TGTGCCAGCAGTTCACTAGCGGGCACAGATACGCAGTATTTT. Full variable domain (outside the CDR3, taken from reference TRBV2 and TRBJ2-3): EPEVTQTPSHQVTQMGQEVILRCVPISNHLYFYWYRQILGQKVEFLVSFYNNEISEKSEIFDDQFSVERPDGSNFTLKIRSTKLEDSAMYFCASSSLAGTDTQYFGPGTRLTVL.

The CDR3 DNA is TGCGCCAGCAGCCCATCACAGGGGGCCCTCTATGGCTACACCTTC. Protein product: CASSPSQGALYGYTF. J is TRBJ1-2 and V is TRBV4-3; 9 bases agree with TRBD1. This CDR3 has 15 residues. Unmatched junction bases numbered 7, after V lost 4 bases and J lost 4 bases. CDR1 is LGHNA and CDR2 is YSLEER in the germline V gene.

DNA of the CDR3: TGCAGCGTTCGGCTAGCGGGATCCTACAATGAGCAGTTCTTC. Amino acids: CSVRLAGSYNEQFF. This chain joins TRBV29-1 and TRBJ2-1; 9 bases are a match to TRBD2. V gave up 5 bases and J gave up 1 base; unmatched junction bases: 3. Germline CDR1 is SQVTM and CDR2 is ANQGSEA. The CDR3 spans 14 residues.

This clone appeared a few times. The rearrangement uses TRBV7-9 and TRBJ1-3, with D perhaps matching TRBD1 (6 bases). The CDR3 runs to 16 residues. V dropped 5 bases and J dropped 2 bases, with 16 bases sitting between them. Germline V CDR1 and CDR2: SEHNR, FQNEAQ (reference sequence). The CDR3 sequence is CASSHGGRGPGNTIYF. In DNA form, the CDR3 reads TGTGCCAGCAGCCATGGGGGCAGGGGTCCTGGAAACACCATATATTTT. The variable domain in full, with the rest retrieved from reference TRBV7-9 and TRBJ1-3, is DTGVSQNPRHKITKRGQNVTFRCDPISEHNRLYWYRQTLGQGPEFLTYFQNEAQLEKSRLLSDRFSAERPKGSFSTLEIQRTEQGDSAMYLCASSHGGRGPGNTIYFGEGSWLTVV.

The chain couples TRBV5-6 to TRBJ1-2; maybe TRBD1 (5 bases). V shed 2 bases and J shed 7 bases, with 9 bases lying between them. The germline gives CDR1 SGHDT, CDR2 YYEEEE. The CDR3 runs 12 residues. The CDR3, as DNA: TGTGCCAGCAGCTTTTCACAGGTTGGCTACACCTTC. Residues: CASSFSQVGYTF.

The rearrangement joins TRBV7-8 to TRBJ2-7; D is unresolved. The CDR3 length is 13 residues. CDR1 and CDR2 from the germline V gene are SGHVS and FQNEAQ. V lost 5 bases and J 4 bases, leaving 12 bases between the germline ends. This chain's CDR3 is CASSPSYLYEQYV. The CDR3 nucleotides read TGTGCCAGCAGCCCATCCTACTTATACGAGCAGTACGTC.

This chain links TRBV27 with TRBJ1-6; D is uncertain. Germline-derived CDR1 and CDR2 are MNHEY and SMNVEV (reference sequence). CDR3 length equals 13 residues. V lost 7 bases and J lost 10, with 14 bases in between. This chain's CDR3 is CASTSREGSPLHF. The CDR3 nucleotides read TGTGCCAGCACCTCCCGGGAGGGATCACCCCTCCACTTT.

A few counts support this clone. The J gene is TRBJ1-3, the V gene TRBV11-2; D gene ambiguous. The CDR3 spans 15 residues. The germline V gene has CDR1 SGHAT and CDR2 FQNNGV. Trimming removed 2 bases from V and 3 bases from J, with 11 bases in between. The CDR3 reads CASSLTGGIGNTIYF. CDR3 nucleotides: TGTGCCAGCAGCTTAACGGGAGGAATTGGAAACACCATATATTTT.

The gene calls are TRBV27 and TRBJ2-2, with TRBD2 identical over 15 bases. In germline, CDR1 is MNHEY, CDR2 SMNVEV (reference sequence). V was clipped by 6 bases and J by 7 bases; unmatched bases: 3. The CDR3 has 15 amino acids. The CDR3 DNA reads as TGTGCCAGCAGGAGGACTAGCGGGAGGGTCGGGGAGCTGTTTTTT. As protein: CASRRTSGRVGELFF.

The CDR3 bases are TGTGCCAGCAGTCCAGGGACAGGGAAAGGCTACACCTTC. This codes for CASSPGTGKGYTF. J is TRBJ1-2 and V is TRBV27, with 9 nucleotides matching TRBD1. Germline V gives CDR1 MNHEY, CDR2 SMNVEV (reference sequence). V shed 5 bases and J 8 bases; nucleotides not matched to a gene: 6. CDR3 length: 13 amino acids.

This clone was seen a few times. The chain recombines TRBV18 with TRBJ1-1; 8 bases fit TRBD1. V dropped 5 bases and J dropped 1; count of bases not matched to a gene: 6. The CDR3 is 15 amino acids. The V gene's germline CDR1 is KGHSH and CDR2 LQKENI. CDR3 residues: CASSAGGTGNTEAFF. CDR3 nucleotide sequence: TGTGCCAGCTCAGCCGGGGGGACAGGGAACACTGAAGCTTTCTTT.